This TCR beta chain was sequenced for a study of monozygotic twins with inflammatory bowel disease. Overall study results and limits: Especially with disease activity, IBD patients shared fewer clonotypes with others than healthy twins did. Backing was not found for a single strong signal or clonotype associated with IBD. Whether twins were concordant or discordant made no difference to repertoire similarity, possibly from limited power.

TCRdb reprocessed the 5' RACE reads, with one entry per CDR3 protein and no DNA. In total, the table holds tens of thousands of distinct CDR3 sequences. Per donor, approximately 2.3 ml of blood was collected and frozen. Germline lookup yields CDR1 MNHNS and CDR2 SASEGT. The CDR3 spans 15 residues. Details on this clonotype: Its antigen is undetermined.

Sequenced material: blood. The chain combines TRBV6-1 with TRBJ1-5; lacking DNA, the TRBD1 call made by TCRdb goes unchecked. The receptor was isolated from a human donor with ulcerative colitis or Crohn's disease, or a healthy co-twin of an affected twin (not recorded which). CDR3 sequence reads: CASRGVYDSNQPQHF.